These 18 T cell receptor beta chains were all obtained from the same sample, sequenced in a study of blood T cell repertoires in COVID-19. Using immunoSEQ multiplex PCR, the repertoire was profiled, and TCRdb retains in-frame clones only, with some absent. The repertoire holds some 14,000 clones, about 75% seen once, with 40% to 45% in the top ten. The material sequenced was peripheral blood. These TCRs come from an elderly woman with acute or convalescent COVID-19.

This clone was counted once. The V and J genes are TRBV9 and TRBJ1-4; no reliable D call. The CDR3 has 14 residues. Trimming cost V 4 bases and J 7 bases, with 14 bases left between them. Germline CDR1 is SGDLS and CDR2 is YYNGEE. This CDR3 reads CASSPDGETEKLFF. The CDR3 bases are TGTGCCAGCAGCCCAGACGGGGAAACTGAAAAACTGTTTTTT.

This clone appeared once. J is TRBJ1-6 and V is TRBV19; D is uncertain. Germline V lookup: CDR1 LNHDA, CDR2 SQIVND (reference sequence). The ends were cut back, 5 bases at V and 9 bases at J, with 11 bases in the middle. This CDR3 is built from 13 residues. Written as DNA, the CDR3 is TGTGCCAGTAGTGGCATAGAGGGTTCACCCCTCCACTTT. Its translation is CASSGIEGSPLHF.

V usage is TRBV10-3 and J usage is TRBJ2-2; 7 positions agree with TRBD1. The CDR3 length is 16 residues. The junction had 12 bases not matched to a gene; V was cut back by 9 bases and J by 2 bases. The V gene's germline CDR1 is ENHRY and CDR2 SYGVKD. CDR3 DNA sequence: TGTGCCATTCGCGGAGCGGACAGGACTAACACCGGGGAGCTGTTTTTT. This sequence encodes CAIRGADRTNTGELFF.

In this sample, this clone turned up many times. The CDR3 bases are TGTGCCAGCAGTTACTCTTCGCAACAGGTAGCTTTCTTT. It yields the protein CASSYSSQQVAFF. The chain recombines TRBV6-5 with TRBJ1-1; D is perhaps TRBD1 (5 bases). This CDR3 has 13 residues. The germline gives CDR1 MNHEY, CDR2 SVGAGI. V gave up 0 bases and J gave up 10 bases, with 12 bases separating them.

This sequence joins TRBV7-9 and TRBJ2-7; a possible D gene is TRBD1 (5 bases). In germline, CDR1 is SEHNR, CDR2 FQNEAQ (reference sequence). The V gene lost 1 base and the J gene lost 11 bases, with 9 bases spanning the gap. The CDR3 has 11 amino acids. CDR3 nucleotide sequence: TGTGCCAGCAGCTTAGAGGGGTCGGAGTACTTC. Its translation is CASSLEGSEYF.

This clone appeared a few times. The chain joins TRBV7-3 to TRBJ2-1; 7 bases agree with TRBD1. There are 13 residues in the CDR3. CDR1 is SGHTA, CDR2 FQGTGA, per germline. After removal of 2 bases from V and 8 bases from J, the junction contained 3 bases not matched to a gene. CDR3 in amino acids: CASSLGQGDEQFF. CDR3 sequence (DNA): TGTGCCAGCAGCTTAGGTCAGGGGGATGAGCAGTTCTTC.

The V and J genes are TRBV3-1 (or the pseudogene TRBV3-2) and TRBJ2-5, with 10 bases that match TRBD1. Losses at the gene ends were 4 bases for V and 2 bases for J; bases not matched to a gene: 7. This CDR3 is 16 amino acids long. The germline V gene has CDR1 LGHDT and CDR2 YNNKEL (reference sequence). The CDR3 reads CASSRRDRGRQETQYF. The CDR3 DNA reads TGTGCCAGCAGCCGACGAGACAGGGGGCGACAAGAGACCCAGTACTTC.

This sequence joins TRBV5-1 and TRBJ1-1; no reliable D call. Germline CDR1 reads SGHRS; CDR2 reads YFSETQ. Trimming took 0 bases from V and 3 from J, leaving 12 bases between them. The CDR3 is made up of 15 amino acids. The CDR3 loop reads CASSLVGDGDTEAFF. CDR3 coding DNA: TGCGCCAGCAGCTTGGTCGGGGATGGGGACACTGAAGCTTTCTTT.

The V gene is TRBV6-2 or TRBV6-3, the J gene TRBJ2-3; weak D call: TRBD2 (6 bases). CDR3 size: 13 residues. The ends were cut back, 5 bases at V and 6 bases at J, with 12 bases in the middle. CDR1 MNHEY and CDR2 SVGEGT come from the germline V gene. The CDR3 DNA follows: TGTGCCAGCAGTAGGGACTGGGTTGATACGCAGTATTTT. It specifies CASSRDWVDTQYF.

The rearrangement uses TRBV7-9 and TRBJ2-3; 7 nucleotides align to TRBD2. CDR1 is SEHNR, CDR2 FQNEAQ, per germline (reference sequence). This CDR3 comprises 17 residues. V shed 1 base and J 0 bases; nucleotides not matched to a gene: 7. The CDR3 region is CASSLGGRAPSTDTQYF. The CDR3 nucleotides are TGTGCCAGCAGCTTAGGTGGGAGGGCACCTAGCACAGATACGCAGTATTTT.

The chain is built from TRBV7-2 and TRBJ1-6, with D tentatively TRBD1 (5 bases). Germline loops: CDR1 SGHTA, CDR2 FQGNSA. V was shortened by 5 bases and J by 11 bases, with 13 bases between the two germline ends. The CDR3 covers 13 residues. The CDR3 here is CASSPGGSAPLHF. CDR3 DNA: TGTGCCAGCAGCCCCGGGGGGTCGGCACCCCTCCACTTT.

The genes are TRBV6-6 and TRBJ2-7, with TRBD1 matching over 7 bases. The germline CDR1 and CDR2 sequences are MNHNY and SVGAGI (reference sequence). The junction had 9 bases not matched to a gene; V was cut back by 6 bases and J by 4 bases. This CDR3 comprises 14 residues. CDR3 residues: CASRWDRPPYEQYF. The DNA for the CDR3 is TGTGCCAGCAGGTGGGACAGACCCCCTTACGAGCAGTACTTC.

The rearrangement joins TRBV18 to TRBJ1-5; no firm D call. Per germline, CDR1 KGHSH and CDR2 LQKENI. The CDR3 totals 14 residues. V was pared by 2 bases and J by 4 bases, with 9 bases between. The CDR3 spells CASSPVQANQPQHF. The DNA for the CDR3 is TGTGCCAGCTCACCAGTGCAGGCAAATCAGCCCCAGCATTTT.

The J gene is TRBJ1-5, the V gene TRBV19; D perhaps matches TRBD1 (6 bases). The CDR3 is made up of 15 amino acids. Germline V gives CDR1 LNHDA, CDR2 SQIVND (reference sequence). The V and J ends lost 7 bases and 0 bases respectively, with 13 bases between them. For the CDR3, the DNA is TGTGCCAGTACTGCTCAGGGGTTTAGCAATCAGCCCCAGCATTTT. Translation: CASTAQGFSNQPQHF.

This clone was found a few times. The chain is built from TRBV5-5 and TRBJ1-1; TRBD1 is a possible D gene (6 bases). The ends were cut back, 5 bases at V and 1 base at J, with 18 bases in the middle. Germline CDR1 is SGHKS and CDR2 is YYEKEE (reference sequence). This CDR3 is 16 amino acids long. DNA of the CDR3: TGTGCCAGCAGTAAGCTGGGGACATCTTCGAACACTGAAGCTTTCTTT. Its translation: CASSKLGTSSNTEAFF.

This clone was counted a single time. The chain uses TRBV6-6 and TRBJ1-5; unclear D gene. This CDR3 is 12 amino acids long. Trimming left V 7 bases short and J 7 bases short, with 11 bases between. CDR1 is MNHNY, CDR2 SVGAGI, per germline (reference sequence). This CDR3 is CASNTLGQPQHF. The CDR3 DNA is TGTGCCAGCAATACACTAGGACAGCCCCAGCATTTT.

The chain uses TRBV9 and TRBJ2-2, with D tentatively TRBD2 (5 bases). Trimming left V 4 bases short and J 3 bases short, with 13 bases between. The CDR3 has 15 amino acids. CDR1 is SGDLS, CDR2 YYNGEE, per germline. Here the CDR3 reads CASSPSEADTGELFF. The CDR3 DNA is TGTGCCAGCAGCCCCTCGGAGGCAGACACCGGGGAGCTGTTTTTT.

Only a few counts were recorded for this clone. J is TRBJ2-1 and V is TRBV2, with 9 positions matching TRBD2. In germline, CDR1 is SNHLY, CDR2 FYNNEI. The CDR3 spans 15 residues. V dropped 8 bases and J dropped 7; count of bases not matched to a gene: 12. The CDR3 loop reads CASDVERGAPNEQFF. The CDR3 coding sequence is TGTGCCAGCGACGTGGAGCGGGGGGCCCCAAATGAGCAGTTCTTC.